This entry features one T cell receptor beta chain sequence. What it binds is unknown. The CDR3 has 13 amino acids. Germline CDR1 MNHEY, CDR2 SVGAGI. The V and J ends lost 2 bases and 12 bases respectively, with 14 bases between them. All the donors were Caucasian adults who lived in Nashville, Tennessee. In the original workflow: Owing to the provision of junction-only sequences devoid of quality scores by immunoSEQ, filtering differed. The assay was immunoSEQ multiplex PCR, and TCRdb's table has in-frame clones only and misses some. V and J calls and clone size are given by that table; D and trimming were obtained from the DNA. Among 2 million to 2.5 million clones, around 90% were seen once, and the ten largest hold approximately 0.4%. The data stem from a study of shared clonotypes between healthy human individuals. Study-level results: Generally, naive subsets came out with larger estimated richness than memory subsets.

The origin of this receptor is a man younger than 35 in good health. Some clones in this sample may be carry-over from other donors' samples. V usage is TRBV6-5 and J usage is TRBJ2-4; D unresolved. Material for sequencing was naive CD4+ T cells from PBMCs. Subset described: CD45RA+ positively selected. CDR3 in DNA: TGTGCCAGCAGTTACACGAGGACCGCTGATCAGTACTTC. Encoded protein: CASSYTRTADQYF.